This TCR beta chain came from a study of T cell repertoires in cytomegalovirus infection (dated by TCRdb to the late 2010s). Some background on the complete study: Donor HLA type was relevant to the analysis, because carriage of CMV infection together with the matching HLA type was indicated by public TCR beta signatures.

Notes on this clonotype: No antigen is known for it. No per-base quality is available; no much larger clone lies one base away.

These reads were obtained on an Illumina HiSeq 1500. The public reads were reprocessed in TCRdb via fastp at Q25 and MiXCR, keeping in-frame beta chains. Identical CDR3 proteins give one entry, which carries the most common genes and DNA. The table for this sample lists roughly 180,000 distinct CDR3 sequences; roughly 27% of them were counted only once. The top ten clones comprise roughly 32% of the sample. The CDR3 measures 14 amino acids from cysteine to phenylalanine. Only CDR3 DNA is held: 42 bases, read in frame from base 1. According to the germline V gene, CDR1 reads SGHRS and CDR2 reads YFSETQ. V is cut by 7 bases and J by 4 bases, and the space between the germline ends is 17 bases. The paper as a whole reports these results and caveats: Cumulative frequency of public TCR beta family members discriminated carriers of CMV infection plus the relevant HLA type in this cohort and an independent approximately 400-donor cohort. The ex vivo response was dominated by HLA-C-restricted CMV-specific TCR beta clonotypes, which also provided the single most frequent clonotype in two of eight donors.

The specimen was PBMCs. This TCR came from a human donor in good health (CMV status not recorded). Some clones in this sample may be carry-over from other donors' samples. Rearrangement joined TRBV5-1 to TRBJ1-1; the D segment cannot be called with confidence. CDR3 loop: CASSTAGSSTEAFF. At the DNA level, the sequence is TGCGCCAGCTCGACGGCAGGTTCTAGCACTGAAGCTTTCTTT.